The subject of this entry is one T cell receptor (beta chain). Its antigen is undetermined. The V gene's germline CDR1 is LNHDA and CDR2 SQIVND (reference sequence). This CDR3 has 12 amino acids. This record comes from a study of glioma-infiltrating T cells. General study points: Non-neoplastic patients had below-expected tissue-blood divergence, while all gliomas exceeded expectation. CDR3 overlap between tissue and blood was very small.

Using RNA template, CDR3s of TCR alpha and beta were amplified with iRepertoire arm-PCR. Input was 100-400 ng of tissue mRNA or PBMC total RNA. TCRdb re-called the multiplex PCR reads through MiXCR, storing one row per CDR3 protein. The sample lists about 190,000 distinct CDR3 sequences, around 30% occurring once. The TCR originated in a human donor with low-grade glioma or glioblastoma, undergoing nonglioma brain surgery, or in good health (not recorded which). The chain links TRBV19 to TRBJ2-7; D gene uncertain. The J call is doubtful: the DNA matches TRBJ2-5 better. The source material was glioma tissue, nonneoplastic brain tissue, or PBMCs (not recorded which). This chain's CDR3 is CASRNPGETQYF. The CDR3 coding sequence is TGTGCCAGCAGAAACCCGGGCGAGACCCAGTACTTC.